This TCR beta chain was documented in a study of cytomegalovirus exposure and HLA in healthy donors. Study-wide points: DRB1 showed the most TCR associations and HLA-C the fewest in a later analysis, as rates varied by HLA locus. In a later analysis, TCR beta V- and J-gene trimming was associated with a missense DCLRE1C variant.

The PCR made use of 60 Vbeta and 13 Jbeta primers. Method: immunoSEQ multiplex PCR; TCRdb's copy keeps in-frame clones and lacks some. The table has roughly 150,000 clones, almost 80% seen once. Germline V gene sequence: CDR1 DFQATT, CDR2 SNEGSKA (reference sequence). The CDR3 runs 11 residues. Trimming took 0 bases from V and 12 from J, leaving 9 bases between them. A note on this clone: Its antigen remains unidentified.

The chain is built from TRBV20-1 and TRBJ2-1; no clear D. Input material: PBMCs. The sequence was collected from a man between 18 and 35 years old in good health and CMV-seropositive. The CDR3 region is CSARDKTTQFF. In DNA form, the CDR3 reads TGCAGTGCTAGAGATAAAACTACGCAGTTCTTC.